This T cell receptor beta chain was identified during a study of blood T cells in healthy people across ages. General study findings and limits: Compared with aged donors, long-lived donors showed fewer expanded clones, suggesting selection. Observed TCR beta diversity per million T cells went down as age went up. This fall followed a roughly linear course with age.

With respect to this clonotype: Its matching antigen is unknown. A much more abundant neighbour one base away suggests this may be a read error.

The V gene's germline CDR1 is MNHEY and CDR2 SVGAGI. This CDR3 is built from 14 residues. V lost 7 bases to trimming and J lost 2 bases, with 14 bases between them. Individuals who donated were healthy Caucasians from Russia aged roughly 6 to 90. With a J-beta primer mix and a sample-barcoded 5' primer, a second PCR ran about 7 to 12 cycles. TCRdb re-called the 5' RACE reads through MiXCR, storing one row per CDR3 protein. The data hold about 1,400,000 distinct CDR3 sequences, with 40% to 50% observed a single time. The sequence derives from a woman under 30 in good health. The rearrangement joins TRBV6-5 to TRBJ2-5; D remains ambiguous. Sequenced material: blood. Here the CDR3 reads CASNLVSLQETQYF. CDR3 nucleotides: TGTGCCAGCAATCTGGTCAGTCTACAAGAGACCCAGTACTTC.